Sequencing of this TCR beta chain was carried out in a study of shared clonotypes between healthy human individuals. Whole-study findings and limits: The expectation was that sequencing depth would affect clonotype sharing among donors. Represented diversity (both genetic and exposure-history) was limited by the small number of donors.

Naive CD8 cells comprised CD45RO-negative, CCR7-positively selected cells, excluding terminally differentiated effector memory CD45RA+ cells. Details on this clone: Its antigen is unknown.

Under the authors' procedure: ImmunoSEQ output held junction-only sequences without quality scores, so filtering differed. TCRdb keeps only in-frame clones here, not all; method: immunoSEQ multiplex PCR. V, J and clone size derive from that table, while D and trimming were established from the DNA sequence. The table lists hundreds of thousands of clones, approximately 96% of them singletons, with approximately 0.12% in the top ten. This clonotype was sampled from a woman in her 30s in good health. The specimen was naive CD8+ T cells sorted from blood.

CDR3 loop: CASSLRIARQYF. CDR3 DNA: TGTGCCAGCAGTTTAAGAATAGCGCGGCAGTACTTC. This rearrangement joins TRBV27 to TRBJ2-7; possibly TRBD2 for D (5 bases). V dropped 2 bases and J dropped 9 bases, with 11 bases sitting between them. CDR1 MNHEY and CDR2 SMNVEV come from the germline V gene (reference sequence). The CDR3 is 12 amino acids.